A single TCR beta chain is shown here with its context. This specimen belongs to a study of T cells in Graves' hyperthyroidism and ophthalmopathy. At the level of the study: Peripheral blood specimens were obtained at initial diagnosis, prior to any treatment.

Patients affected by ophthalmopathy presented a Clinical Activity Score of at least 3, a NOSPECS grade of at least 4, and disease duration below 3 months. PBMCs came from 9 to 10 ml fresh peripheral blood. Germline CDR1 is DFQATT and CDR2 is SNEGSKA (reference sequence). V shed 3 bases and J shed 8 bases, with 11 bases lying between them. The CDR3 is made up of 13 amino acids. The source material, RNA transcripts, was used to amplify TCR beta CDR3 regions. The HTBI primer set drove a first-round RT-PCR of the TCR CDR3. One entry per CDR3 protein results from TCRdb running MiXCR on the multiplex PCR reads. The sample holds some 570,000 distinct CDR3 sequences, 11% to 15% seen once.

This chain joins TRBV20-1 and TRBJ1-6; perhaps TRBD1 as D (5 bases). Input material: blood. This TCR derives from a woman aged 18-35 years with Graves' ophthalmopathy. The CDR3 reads CSASRDSDSPLHF. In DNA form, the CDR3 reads TGCAGTGCTAGCCGAGACAGTGATTCACCCCTCCACTTT.